The source of this T cell receptor beta chain is a study of shared clonotypes between healthy human individuals. Sequencing was performed with immunoSEQ multiplex PCR; in TCRdb, only in-frame clones are kept and a portion is missing. Among 2 million to 2.5 million clones listed, 93% were seen once. Donors comprised healthy HIV-negative adults lacking recent acute infections or vaccinations. General study findings and limits: For naive CD4 cells, roughly 4.8% of clonotypes were shared across a few donors.

The CDR3 is 13 residues long. Trimming took 4 bases from V and 4 from J, leaving 10 bases between them. Germline loops: CDR1 SGHTA, CDR2 FQGNSA. Comment on this clone: The antigen is undetermined.

The sequence derives from a man between 18 and 35 years old in good health. Some clones in this sample may be carry-over from other donors' samples. Input material: naive CD4+ T cells from PBMCs. Subset noted: CD45RA+ positively selected. The chain combines TRBV7-2 with TRBJ2-5; D gene ambiguous. CDR3 sequence reads: CASSSTRGETQYF. DNA of the CDR3: TGTGCCAGCAGCTCAACACGTGGAGAGACCCAGTACTTC. Looking up the rest from reference TRBV7-2 and TRBJ2-5 gives the full variable domain: GAGVSQSPSNKVTEKGKDVELRCDPISGHTALYWYRQSLGQGLEFLIYFQGNSAPDKSGLPSDRFSAERTGGSVSTLTIQRTQQEDSAVYLCASSSTRGETQYFGPGTRLLVL.